This T cell receptor (beta chain) was sequenced in a study of cytomegalovirus exposure and HLA in healthy donors. In regard to this clone: Its matching antigen is unknown.

Per germline, CDR1 SGHAT and CDR2 FQNNGV. After removal of 4 bases from V and 5 bases from J, the junction contained 6 bases not matched to a gene. The CDR3 sequence is 16 residues long. A multiplex PCR was run with 60 Vbeta primers and 13 Jbeta primers. Clones were read by immunoSEQ multiplex PCR, and TCRdb kept only the in-frame ones, dropping some. This table lists approximately 110,000 clones. Findings and caveats of the study: Associated with HLA alleles at 0.05 false discovery rate in a later analysis were 16,951 TCR beta sequences. An ancestry cluster, one associated with Asian ancestry, reportedly showed fewer N-insertions than the roughly 700-donor mean in a later analysis. TCR beta V segments were, for the most part, productive about 87% or about 30% of the time in an earlier analysis. Researchers reported from a later analysis that most CMV-associated TCR beta chains appeared HLA-restricted.

This sequence joins TRBV11-2 and TRBJ2-7; 15 bases are a match to TRBD2. Sequencing was carried out using PBMCs. This TCR came from a young man in good health and CMV-seronegative. Here the CDR3 DNA reads TGTGCCAGCAGCTCAGGACTAGCGGGAGGGCCCCACGAGCAGTACTTC. It is translated as CASSSGLAGGPHEQYF.